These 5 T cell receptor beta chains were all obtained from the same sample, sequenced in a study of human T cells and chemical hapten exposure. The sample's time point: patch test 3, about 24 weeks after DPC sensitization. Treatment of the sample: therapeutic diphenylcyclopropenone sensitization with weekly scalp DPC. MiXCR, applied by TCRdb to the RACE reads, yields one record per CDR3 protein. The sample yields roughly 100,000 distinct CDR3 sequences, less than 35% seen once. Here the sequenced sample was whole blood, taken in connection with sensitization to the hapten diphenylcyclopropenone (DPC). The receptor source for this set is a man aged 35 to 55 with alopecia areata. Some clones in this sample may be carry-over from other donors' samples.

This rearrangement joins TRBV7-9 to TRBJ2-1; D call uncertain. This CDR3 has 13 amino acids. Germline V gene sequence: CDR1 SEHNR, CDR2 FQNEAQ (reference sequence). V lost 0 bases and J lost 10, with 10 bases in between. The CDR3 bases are TGTGCCAGCAGCTTAGCTAGTCTGGGGGAGCAGTTCTTC. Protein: CASSLASLGEQFF.

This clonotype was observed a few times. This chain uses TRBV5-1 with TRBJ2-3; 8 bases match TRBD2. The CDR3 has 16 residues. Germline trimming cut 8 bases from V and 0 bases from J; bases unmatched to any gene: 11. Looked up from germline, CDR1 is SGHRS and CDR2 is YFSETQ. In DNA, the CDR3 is TGCGCCAGTTCCACCCGTTCTAGCGGGAGCACAGATACGCAGTATTTT. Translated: CASSTRSSGSTDTQYF.

CDR3 region: CATSADTGELFF. The CDR3 nucleotides read TGTGCCACCAGTGCGGACACCGGGGAGCTGTTTTTT. This chain links TRBV24-1 with TRBJ2-2; D not resolved. V was clipped by 5 bases and J by 3 bases, with 3 bases between them. Germline V CDR1 and CDR2: KGHDR, SFDVKD. The CDR3 is made up of 12 amino acids.

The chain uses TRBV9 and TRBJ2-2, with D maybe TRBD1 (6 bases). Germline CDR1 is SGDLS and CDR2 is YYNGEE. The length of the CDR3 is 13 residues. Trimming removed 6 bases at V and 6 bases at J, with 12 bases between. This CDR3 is CASNPTGPGELFF. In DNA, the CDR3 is TGTGCCAGCAACCCAACAGGGCCCGGGGAGCTGTTTTTT.

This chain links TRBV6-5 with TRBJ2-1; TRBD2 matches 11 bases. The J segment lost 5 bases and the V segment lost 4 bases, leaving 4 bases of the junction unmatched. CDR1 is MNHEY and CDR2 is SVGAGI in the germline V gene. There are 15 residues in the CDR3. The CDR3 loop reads CASSLTSGVNNEQFF. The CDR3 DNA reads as TGTGCCAGCAGTTTGACTAGCGGGGTAAACAATGAGCAGTTCTTC.